This T cell receptor (beta chain) comes out of a study of post-analysis software for immune sequencing data. About the research overall: The disease courses spanned relapsing-remitting, secondary progressive and progressive-relapsing forms of multiple sclerosis.

CDR3 length: 16 residues. Trimming stripped 4 bases from V and 5 bases from J, with 21 bases between. The germline V gene has CDR1 SGHRS and CDR2 YFSETQ. TCR beta libraries were prepared from cDNA with unique molecular identifiers. One entry per CDR3 protein results from TCRdb running MiXCR on the PCR reads. The table includes roughly 700,000 distinct CDR3 sequences, roughly 30% detected once. Overall study results and limits: In patients, roughly 5 TRBV segments were more frequent than in controls, with TRBV5-6, TRBV5-1 and TRBV20-1 among them. Normalized Chao1 diversity in multiple sclerosis patients fell significantly below that of controls. Analysis by F measure revealed that same-batch samples clustered strongly together.

With respect to this clonotype: Its antigen is not known.

This clonotype originated in a girl aged 10 to 17 with multiple sclerosis. The genes are TRBV5-1 and TRBJ2-5; D possibly corresponds to TRBD1 (7 bases). The source material was blood. CDR3 sequence: CASSRKIQGTGETQYF. CDR3 nucleotide sequence: TGCGCCAGCAGCCGAAAAATACAGGGGACTGGTGAGACCCAGTACTTC.